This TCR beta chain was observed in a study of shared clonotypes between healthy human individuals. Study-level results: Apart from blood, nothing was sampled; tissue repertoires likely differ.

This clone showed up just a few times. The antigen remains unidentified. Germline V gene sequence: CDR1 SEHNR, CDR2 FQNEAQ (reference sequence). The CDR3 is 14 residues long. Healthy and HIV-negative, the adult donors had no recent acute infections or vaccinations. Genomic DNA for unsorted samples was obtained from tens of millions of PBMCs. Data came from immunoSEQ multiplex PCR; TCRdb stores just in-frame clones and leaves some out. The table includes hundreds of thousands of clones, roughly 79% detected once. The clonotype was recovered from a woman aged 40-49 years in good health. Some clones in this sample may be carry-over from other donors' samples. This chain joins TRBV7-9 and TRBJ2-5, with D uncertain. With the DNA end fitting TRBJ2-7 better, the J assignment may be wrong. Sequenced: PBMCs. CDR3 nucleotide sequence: TGTGCCAGCAGCTTAGACGACGCCTCCTACGAGCAGTACTTC. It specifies CASSLDDASYEQYF.